One sample yielded the 4 T cell receptor beta chains listed below, sequenced in a study of early T cells in non-severe SARS-CoV-2 infection. TCRdb reanalysed the 5' RACE reads using MiXCR and keeps one entry per CDR3 protein. Among more than 75,000 distinct CDR3 sequences listed, about 12% were seen once. Material: whole blood. The receptors were gathered from an adult who was a healthcare worker with PCR-confirmed SARS-CoV-2 infection or an uninfected control (not recorded which).

This clonotype appeared a few times. V and J are TRBV5-1 and TRBJ2-7; TRBD1 might be the D (5 bases). Germline V gene data show CDR1 as SGHRS and CDR2 as YFSETQ. V lost 0 bases and J lost 0, with 7 bases in between. There are 14 residues in the CDR3. The CDR3 loop reads CASSLVTDSYEQYF. The CDR3 DNA reads TGCGCCAGCAGCTTGGTGACAGACTCCTACGAGCAGTACTTC. The full variable domain, in which reference TRBV5-1 and TRBJ2-7 provide the parts outside the CDR3, is KAGVTQTPRYLIKTRGQQVTLSCSPISGHRSVSWYQQTPGQGLQFLFEYFSETQRNKGNFPGRFSGRQFSNSRSEMNVSTLELGDSALYLCASSLVTDSYEQYFGPGTRLTVT.

This clonotype came up a few times. The chain joins TRBV11-1 to TRBJ2-7, with no clear D. The V and J ends lost 6 bases and 2 bases respectively, with 11 bases between them. Per germline, CDR1 SGHAT and CDR2 FQDESV (reference sequence). This CDR3 region has 13 residues. CDR3 sequence: CASSPLGPYEQYF. CDR3 DNA: TGTGCCAGCAGTCCACTCGGTCCCTACGAGCAGTACTTC.

This clonotype was observed a few times. This sequence joins TRBV11-3 and TRBJ2-3; D call uncertain. The CDR3 is 15 amino acids. Trimming removed 5 bases from V and 0 bases from J, with 12 bases in between. Looked up from germline, CDR1 is SGHNT and CDR2 is YENEEA. CDR3 residues: CASSASFGSTDTQYF. The CDR3 coding sequence is TGTGCCAGCAGCGCCTCCTTTGGAAGCACAGATACGCAGTATTTT.

V usage is TRBV5-1 and J usage is TRBJ1-4; D ambiguous. Germline CDR1 is SGHRS and CDR2 is YFSETQ. This CDR3 spans 18 amino acids. V dropped 0 bases and J dropped 4 bases, with 19 bases sitting between them. The CDR3 is CASSLDPAPLGVNEKLFF. The CDR3 DNA sequence: TGCGCCAGCAGCTTGGACCCGGCTCCATTGGGAGTTAATGAAAAACTGTTTTTT.